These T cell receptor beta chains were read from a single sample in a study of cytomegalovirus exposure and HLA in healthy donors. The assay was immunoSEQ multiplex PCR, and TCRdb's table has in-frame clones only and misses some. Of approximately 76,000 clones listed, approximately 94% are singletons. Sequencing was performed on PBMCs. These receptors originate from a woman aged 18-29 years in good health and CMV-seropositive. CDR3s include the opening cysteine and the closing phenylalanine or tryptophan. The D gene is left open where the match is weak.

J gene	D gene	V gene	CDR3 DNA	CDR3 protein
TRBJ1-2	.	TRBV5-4	TGTGCCAGCAGCTTCCCCCCTCAGGGTCCTCATGGCTACACCTTC	CASSFPPQGPHGYTF
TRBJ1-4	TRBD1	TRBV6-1	TGTGCCAGCAGAGTTCAGGGGGATGAAAAACTGTTTTTT	CASRVQGDEKLFF
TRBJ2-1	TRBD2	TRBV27	TGTGCCAGCAGAGCCAGCGGGAGTCCGGGGAATGAGCAGTTCTTC	CASRASGSPGNEQFF
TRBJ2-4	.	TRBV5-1	TGCGCCAGCAGCTTGGGGCTAGCCAAAAACATTCAGTACTTC	CASSLGLAKNIQYF
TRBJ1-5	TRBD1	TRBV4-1	TGCGCCAGCAGCCCGGACAGGGGGCGGTTGTATCAGCCCCAGCATTTT	CASSPDRGRLYQPQHF
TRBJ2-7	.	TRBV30	TGTGCCTGGAAGGTGGGCAGGGCGAGCGAGCAGTACTTC	CAWKVGRASEQYF
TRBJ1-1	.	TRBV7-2	TGTGCCAGCAGCTTATTGGACCCCTCAAAGCGGGCTTTCTTT	CASSLLDPSKRAFF
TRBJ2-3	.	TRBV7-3	TGTGCCAGCAGCTTAATGGGGGGAGCGGATACGCAGTATTTT	CASSLMGGADTQYF
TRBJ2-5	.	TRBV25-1	TGTGCCAGCAGCGGACAGTCCCAAGAGACCCAGTACTTC	CASSGQSQETQYF
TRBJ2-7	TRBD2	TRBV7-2	TGTGCCAGCAGCTCCCTGGGGGGAGCGGGGGAGCAGTACTTC	CASSSLGGAGEQYF